The sequence of this T cell receptor (beta chain) was determined in a study of shared clonotypes between healthy human individuals. The study separated CD4+ cells into CD45RA+ naive and CD45RA-negative memory subsets. Some clones are missing from TCRdb's copy, which holds only in-frame ones; the method was immunoSEQ multiplex PCR. The sample lists approximately 620,000 clones; more than 95% were seen once. V was cut by 2 bases and J by 9 bases, with 14 bases left in between. Looked up from germline, CDR1 is ENHRY and CDR2 is SYGVKD. The CDR3 has 15 residues. The sequence was collected from a woman in her thirties in good health. Sequencing was performed on naive CD4+ T cells sorted from blood. The subset was: CD45RA+ positively selected. V usage is TRBV10-3 and J usage is TRBJ1-6; possibly TRBD1 for D (6 bases). The DNA of the CDR3 is TGTGCCATCAGTGAGAATCTCGGCAGGGGTTCACCCCTCCACTTT. Translated: CAISENLGRGSPLHF.